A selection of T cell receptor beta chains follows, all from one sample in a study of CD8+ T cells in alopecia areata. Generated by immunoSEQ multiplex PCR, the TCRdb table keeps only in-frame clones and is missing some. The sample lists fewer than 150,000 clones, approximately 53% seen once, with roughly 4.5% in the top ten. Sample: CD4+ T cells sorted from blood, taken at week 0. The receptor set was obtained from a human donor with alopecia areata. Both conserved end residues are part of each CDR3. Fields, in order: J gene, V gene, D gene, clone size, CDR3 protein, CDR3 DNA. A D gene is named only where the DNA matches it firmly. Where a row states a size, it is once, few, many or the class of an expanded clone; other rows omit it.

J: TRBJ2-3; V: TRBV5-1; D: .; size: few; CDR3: CATGVGGRTDTQYF; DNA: TGCGCCACCGGAGTGGGGGGCCGCACAGATACGCAGTATTTT
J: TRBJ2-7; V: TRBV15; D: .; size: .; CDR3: CATSRDAGGIYEQYF; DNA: TGTGCCACCAGCAGAGATGCCGGCGGGATCTACGAGCAGTACTTC
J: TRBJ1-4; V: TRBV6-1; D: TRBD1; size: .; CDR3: CASGTGGMDEKLFF; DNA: TGTGCCAGTGGGACAGGGGGTATGGATGAAAAACTGTTTTTT
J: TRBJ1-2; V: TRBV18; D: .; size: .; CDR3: CASSPQEGNYGYTF; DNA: TGTGCCAGCTCACCACAGGAGGGTAACTATGGCTACACCTTC
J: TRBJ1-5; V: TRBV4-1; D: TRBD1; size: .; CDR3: CASSQTGAMVQPQHF; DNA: TGCGCCAGCAGCCAAACAGGGGCTATGGTTCAGCCCCAGCATTTT
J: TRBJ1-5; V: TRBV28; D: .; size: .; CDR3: CASSLYSYTGTFSNQPQHF; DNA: TGTGCCAGCAGTTTATACAGCTACACCGGGACATTTAGCAATCAGCCCCAGCATTTT
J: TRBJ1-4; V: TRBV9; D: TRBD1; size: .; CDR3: CASSAGGQGGEKLFF; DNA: TGTGCCAGCAGCGCCGGGGGACAGGGCGGTGAAAAACTGTTTTTT
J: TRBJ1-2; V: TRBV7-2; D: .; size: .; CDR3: CASSLQSGAESYGYTF; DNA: TGTGCCAGCAGCTTACAAAGCGGTGCCGAGTCGTATGGCTACACCTTC
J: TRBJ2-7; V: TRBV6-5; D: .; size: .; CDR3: CASTRDGSSYEQYF; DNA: TGTGCCAGCACCCGGGACGGATCTTCCTACGAGCAGTACTTC
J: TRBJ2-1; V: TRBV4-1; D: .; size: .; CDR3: CASSQDAFGEQFF; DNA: TGCGCCAGCAGCCAAGATGCGTTTGGTGAGCAGTTCTTC
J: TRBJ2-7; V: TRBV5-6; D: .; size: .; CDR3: CASSLDRVNEQYF; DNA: TGTGCCAGCAGCTTGGACAGGGTCAACGAGCAGTACTTC
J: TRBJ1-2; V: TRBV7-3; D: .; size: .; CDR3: CASSLTPGRSVADYGYTF; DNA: TGTGCCAGCAGCTTAACTCCGGGGCGGTCGGTGGCAGACTATGGCTACACCTTC
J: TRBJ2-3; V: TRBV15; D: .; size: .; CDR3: CATSKGGRWGRTDTQYF; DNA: TGTGCCACCAGCAAAGGGGGTCGGTGGGGCCGCACAGATACGCAGTATTTT
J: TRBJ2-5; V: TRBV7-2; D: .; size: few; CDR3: CASSLDFTEETQYF; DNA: TGTGCCAGCAGCTTAGATTTTACAGAGGAGACCCAGTACTTC
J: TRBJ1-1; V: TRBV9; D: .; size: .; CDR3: CASSPQTEAFF; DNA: TGTGCCAGCAGCCCCCAAACTGAAGCTTTCTTT
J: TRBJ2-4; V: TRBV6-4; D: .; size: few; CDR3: CASAPSYKDIQYF; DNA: TGTGCCAGTGCCCCATCCTACAAGGACATTCAGTACTTC
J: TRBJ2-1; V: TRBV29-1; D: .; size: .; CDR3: CSVYLYNEQFF; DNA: TGCAGCGTCTATCTATACAATGAGCAGTTCTTC
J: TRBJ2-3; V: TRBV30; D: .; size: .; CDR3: CAWSDADTQYF; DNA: TGTGCCTGGAGTGACGCAGATACGCAGTATTTT
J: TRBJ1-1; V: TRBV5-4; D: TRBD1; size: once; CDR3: CASSLRGGHTEAFF; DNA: TGTGCCAGCAGCTTAAGAGGGGGCCACACTGAAGCTTTCTTT
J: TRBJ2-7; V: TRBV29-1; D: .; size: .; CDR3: CSAGTGPYEQYF; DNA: TGCAGCGCGGGGACTGGACCCTACGAGCAGTACTTC
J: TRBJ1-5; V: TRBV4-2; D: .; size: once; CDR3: CASSQGTPLDFSNQPQHF; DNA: TGTGCCAGCAGCCAAGGGACACCATTAGACTTTAGCAATCAGCCCCAGCATTTT
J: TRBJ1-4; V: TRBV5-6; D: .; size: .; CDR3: CASRRWADNEKLFF; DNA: TGTGCCAGCCGAAGGTGGGCAGATAATGAAAAACTGTTTTTT
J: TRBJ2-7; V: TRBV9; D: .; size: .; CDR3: CASSRDGDSYEQYF; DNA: TGTGCCAGCAGCCGGGACGGGGACTCCTACGAGCAGTACTTC
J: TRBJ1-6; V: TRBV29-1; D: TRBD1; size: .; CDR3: CSVGDSPNSPLHF; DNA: TGCAGCGTAGGGGACAGTCCTAATTCACCCCTCCACTTT
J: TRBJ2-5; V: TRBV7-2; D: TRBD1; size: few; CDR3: CASSGRTGMGETQYF; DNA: TGTGCCAGCAGCGGCCGGACAGGGATGGGGGAGACCCAGTACTTC
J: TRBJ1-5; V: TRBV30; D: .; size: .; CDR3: CAWSVRQLYSNQPQHF; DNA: TGTGCCTGGAGTGTAAGACAGCTCTATAGCAATCAGCCCCAGCATTTT
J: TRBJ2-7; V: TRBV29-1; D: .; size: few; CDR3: CSVFREGSYEQYF; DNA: TGCAGCGTTTTCAGGGAAGGATCCTACGAGCAGTACTTC
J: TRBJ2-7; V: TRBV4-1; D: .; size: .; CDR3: CASSQESEISYEQYF; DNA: TGCGCCAGCAGCCAAGAGTCTGAAATTAGTTACGAGCAGTACTTC
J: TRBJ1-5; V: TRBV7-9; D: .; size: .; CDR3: CASSQRGNGPQHF; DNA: TGTGCCAGCAGCCAGCGGGGGAATGGGCCCCAGCATTTT
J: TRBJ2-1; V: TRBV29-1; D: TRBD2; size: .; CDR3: CSVLAGYTYNEQFF; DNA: TGCAGCGTTCTAGCGGGTTATACCTACAATGAGCAGTTCTTC
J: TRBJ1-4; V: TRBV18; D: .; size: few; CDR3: CASSPGRQGEKLFF; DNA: TGTGCCAGCTCACCGGGACGACAAGGGGAAAAACTGTTTTTT
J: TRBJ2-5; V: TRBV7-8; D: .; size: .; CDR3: CASSLEIAQETQYF; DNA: TGTGCCAGCAGCTTAGAAATAGCACAAGAGACCCAGTACTTC
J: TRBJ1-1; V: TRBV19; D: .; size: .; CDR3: CASSFPRGHRNTEAFF; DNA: TGTGCCAGTAGTTTCCCCCGCGGACATAGGAACACTGAAGCTTTCTTT
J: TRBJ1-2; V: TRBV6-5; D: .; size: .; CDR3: CASSYSPPRNGYTF; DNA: TGTGCCAGCAGTTACTCCCCACCCCGGAATGGCTACACCTTC
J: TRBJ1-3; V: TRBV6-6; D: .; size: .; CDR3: CASSATYESGNTIYF; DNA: TGTGCCAGCAGTGCGACATATGAATCTGGAAACACCATATATTTT
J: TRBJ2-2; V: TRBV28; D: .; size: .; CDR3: CASSPSRAPNTGELFF; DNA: TGTGCCAGCAGTCCCTCACGGGCCCCGAACACCGGGGAGCTGTTTTTT